This TCR beta chain was documented in a study of hypomethylating agent response in myelodysplastic syndrome (dated by TCRdb to about 2021). Background for the entire study: The hypomethylating agent given was azacitidine in 8 of 11 patients and decitabine in 3 of 11 patients. Among the myelodysplastic syndrome patients in the cohort, 8 to 10 were male and 2 were female. On average the patients were 72.2 +/- 6.3 years old, and a diploid cytogenetic profile was seen most often. TET2 was the most frequent mutation, present in about 50% of the 11 patients. Complete response or hematologic improvement was achieved by six patients, and about 5 patients were classified as non-responders. Response was defined as complete response or hematologic improvement, and patients meeting neither criterion were classed as non-responders.

As to this clone: Its antigen is not yet known. One base away there is no much larger clone; base qualities are not given.

Results and caveats for the whole study, not just this receptor: After treatment with a hypomethylating agent, no significant changes in richness, rarefaction diversity or clonality were seen, whether all patients were considered together or each response group separately. Age matching of healthy control donors to MDS patients was not performed, and the MDS versus healthy comparison could have been impacted by this lack of age matching. The shared GLIPH2 clusters might recognize novel MDS antigens, but this possibility was not confirmed and requires experimental validation. Responders more often showed novel clonotypes emerging, while non-responders displayed more contracted clonotypes after treatment. Only roughly twelve patients were analyzed, so the study cohort was small.

Counted from cysteine to phenylalanine, this CDR3 has 15 amino acids. Only the CDR3 part of the read is kept: 45 bases, read in frame from the first base. Trimming at the junction amounts to 4 bases on V and 3 bases on J, and the germline ends lie 15 bases apart. The germline V gene specifies SGHAT as CDR1 and FQNNGV as CDR2. Bulk bone marrow was analyzed, and T-cell subsets were not sorted. Bone marrow from some 11 myelodysplastic syndrome patients was immunosequenced for TCR beta CDR3 regions before and after hypomethylating agent therapy. For longitudinal repertoire tracking, every patient provided one baseline bone marrow and two to three bone marrows collected at different post-treatment timepoints. Genomic DNA was isolated from whole bone marrow, and DNA quality was assessed with TapeStation, NanoDrop OneC and PicoGreen assays. Library construction relied on the immunoSEQ multiplex PCR assay. Survey resolution was used, with two replicates of approximately 200 ng each, totaling around 400 ng of DNA per sample. Rearranged TCRB sequences in genomic DNA were detected with the hsTCRB kit using multiplex PCR primers targeting V and J genes. The CDR3 region was amplified in a first PCR of 31 cycles using the QIAGEN Multiplex PCR Kit. An approximately 8-cycle second PCR added sample barcodes and Illumina adapters to each replicate. Quantification of the pooled libraries was done with a QuantStudio 6 and the KAPA library quantification kit. Approximately 16 pM of pooled libraries was sequenced on an Illumina MiSeq using 156-cycle single-end reads plus a 15-cycle index read. As for the original processing: VDJdb annotation flagged less than 2% of about 180,000 unique clonotypes as previously reported viral-epitope-specific. The immunoSEQ Data Assistant and immunoSEQ Analyzer turned the raw reads into TCRB repertoires that were normalized and annotated. Clonotypes were analyzed with BioAnalyzer and version 0.6.5 of the immunarch R package. Every repertoire was downsampled to the clone count of the smallest repertoire before richness was estimated. Clonotypes were classified as expanded, contracted or novel by Fisher's exact tests, with novel defined as zero frequency before treatment. Significantly changed CDR3 beta sequences were clustered with GLIPH2 using simulation_depth=1000 and kmer_min_depth=3, and CDR3s shorter than five residues were excluded. TCRdb provides this immuneACCESS table in a form limited to in-frame rearrangements. Some clones are lacking; in checked studies, under half of them reflect an unresolved V gene, and why the rest are absent is not known. Clone size and V and J calls were adopted from that table, with D and trimming inferred from the DNA. This sample comprises around 960 clones, approximately 78% of them detected only once. 25% to 35% of the sample is taken by the ten largest.

The input for sequencing was bone marrow, taken before or after starting hypomethylating agent treatment for myelodysplastic syndrome (not recorded which). In this chain, TRBV11-2 is recombined with TRBJ1-1; the D segment cannot be called with confidence. This TCR was sampled from a human donor with myelodysplastic syndrome. CDR3 reads: CASSSFLGRHTEAFF. The sequenced DNA: TGTGCCAGCAGCTCCTTTCTAGGGAGACACACTGAAGCTTTCTTT.